This is a list of T cell receptor beta chains from one sample in a study of cytomegalovirus exposure and HLA in healthy donors. Measured with immunoSEQ multiplex PCR; TCRdb has only the in-frame clones, and not every one. This table has fewer than 100,000 clones, around four fifths appearing once. Sequencing was done on a sample of PBMCs. The receptors originated from a woman aged 40 to 55 in good health and CMV-seropositive. Both conserved end residues are part of each CDR3. D genes are given only for firm matches. Size tells how often a clone was seen (once, few, many) or the class of an expanded clone, and some rows leave it out.

clone size,V gene,CDR3 length,J gene,D gene,CDR3 protein,CDR3 DNA
NA,TRBV29-1,18,TRBJ2-2,NA,CSVRTLGLSWANTGELFF,TGCAGCGTTAGAACCCTAGGACTCTCTTGGGCGAACACCGGGGAGCTGTTTTTT
NA,TRBV7-3,14,TRBJ1-1,NA,CASSLSQGNTEAFF,TGTGCCAGCAGCTTGAGTCAGGGGAACACTGAAGCTTTCTTT
NA,TRBV6-1,13,TRBJ2-7,NA,CASRESFGGEQYF,TGTGCCAGCAGGGAGTCCTTTGGGGGGGAGCAGTACTTC
NA,TRBV30,14,TRBJ1-3,NA,CAWGRGLSGNTIYF,TGTGCCTGGGGTAGAGGACTTTCTGGAAACACCATATATTTT
NA,TRBV27,15,TRBJ1-1,NA,CASSLVGGGNTEAFF,TGTGCCAGCAGTTTAGTCGGGGGGGGGAACACTGAAGCTTTCTTT
NA,TRBV28,14,TRBJ1-1,NA,CASTTTSRNTEAFF,TGTGCCAGCACCACGACTTCGCGGAACACTGAAGCTTTCTTT
NA,TRBV7-3,13,TRBJ2-1,NA,CANSLNPSDEQFF,TGTGCCAACAGCTTAAACCCATCGGATGAGCAGTTCTTC
NA,TRBV7-9,15,TRBJ1-5,NA,CASSLVRRRNQPQHF,TGTGCCAGCAGCCTGGTCCGGCGGAGAAATCAGCCCCAGCATTTT
NA,TRBV2,16,TRBJ2-1,TRBD2,CASSELGGSGESEQFF,TGTGCCAGCAGTGAGTTGGGCGGGAGCGGAGAGTCTGAGCAGTTCTTC
NA,TRBV28,16,TRBJ2-7,NA,CASSLLGEGVGDEQYF,TGTGCCAGCAGTTTATTAGGTGAGGGAGTGGGCGACGAGCAGTACTTC
NA,TRBV11-2,14,TRBJ2-5,NA,CASSPSGLQETQYF,TGTGCCAGCAGCCCATCAGGTCTCCAAGAGACCCAGTACTTC
NA,TRBV19,14,TRBJ2-3,TRBD2,CASRSGGSTDTQYF,TGTGCCAGCCGCAGCGGGGGTAGCACAGATACGCAGTATTTT
NA,TRBV18,14,TRBJ2-5,TRBD2,CASSLGGGQETQYF,TGTGCCAGCTCACTCGGGGGGGGACAAGAGACCCAGTACTTC
NA,TRBV25-1,10,TRBJ1-2,NA,CASYGYGYTF,TGTGCCAGCTACGGCTATGGCTACACCTTC
medium-sized,TRBV19,16,TRBJ2-6,TRBD1,CASSLQGAYGANVLTF,TGTGCCAGTAGTCTACAGGGGGCGTATGGGGCCAACGTCCTGACTTTC
NA,TRBV27,13,TRBJ1-1,NA,CASNTKAGTEAFF,TGTGCCAGCAATACAAAAGCGGGGACTGAAGCTTTCTTT
few,TRBV7-9,16,TRBJ1-4,NA,CASSRKYTGPNEKLFF,TGTGCCAGCAGCCGGAAGTATACAGGGCCGAATGAAAAACTGTTTTTT
NA,TRBV30,14,TRBJ1-1,TRBD1,CAWSTGQGATEAFF,TGTGCCTGGAGTACGGGACAGGGGGCCACTGAAGCTTTCTTT
NA,TRBV29-1,13,TRBJ2-5,TRBD2,CSVHHLAGEIQYF,TGCAGCGTTCATCATTTGGCGGGAGAGATCCAGTACTTC
NA,TRBV5-4,14,TRBJ1-3,TRBD1,CASSLWDRGNTIYF,TGTGCCAGCAGCTTGTGGGACAGGGGAAACACCATATATTTT
NA,TRBV7-3,14,TRBJ2-5,NA,CASSYNGEEETQYF,TGTGCCAGCAGCTATAACGGGGAGGAAGAGACCCAGTACTTC
few,TRBV7-9,15,TRBJ2-7,TRBD2,CASSREGRSSYEQYF,TGTGCCAGCAGCAGGGAGGGTAGGAGCTCCTACGAGCAGTACTTC
NA,TRBV4-1,15,TRBJ2-3,TRBD2,CASSQLAGGTNTQYF,TGCGCCAGCAGCCAACTAGCGGGAGGGACAAATACGCAGTATTTT
NA,TRBV5-1,18,TRBJ1-2,TRBD1,CASSPPRQGSGWVYGYTF,TGCGCCAGCAGCCCCCCCAGACAGGGCTCGGGGTGGGTCTATGGCTACACCTTC
NA,TRBV29-1,14,TRBJ1-1,NA,CSVPETGANTEAFF,TGCAGCGTTCCAGAAACAGGAGCGAACACTGAAGCTTTCTTT
few,TRBV5-1,15,TRBJ2-3,NA,CASEPTGLNTDTQYF,TGCGCCAGCGAGCCCACGGGACTTAACACAGATACGCAGTATTTT
NA,TRBV7-9,12,TRBJ1-2,NA,CSSSSNPGGYTF,TGTTCCAGCAGCTCAAACCCGGGGGGCTACACCTTC
NA,TRBV9,16,TRBJ2-1,NA,CASSVLSGNSYNEQFF,TGTGCCAGCAGCGTCCTTAGCGGAAACTCCTACAATGAGCAGTTCTTC
few,TRBV7-9,16,TRBJ2-7,TRBD1,CASSLPTGTGTYEQYF,TGTGCCAGCAGCTTACCGACCGGGACAGGCACCTACGAGCAGTACTTC
NA,TRBV6-6,15,TRBJ1-5,TRBD1,CASRAGQGGSQPQHF,TGTGCCAGCAGGGCAGGACAGGGTGGATCTCAGCCCCAGCATTTT
few,TRBV14,17,TRBJ2-3,TRBD2,CASSQGRGRAHQNTQYF,TGTGCCAGCAGCCAAGGTCGCGGGAGGGCCCACCAGAATACGCAGTATTTT
NA,TRBV5-6,16,TRBJ2-3,TRBD2,CASSWGLGGRADTQYF,TGTGCCAGCAGCTGGGGACTAGGAGGGAGGGCAGATACGCAGTATTTT
NA,TRBV4-1,14,TRBJ1-6,NA,CASSPSGGNSPLHF,TGCGCCAGCAGCCCCTCCGGGGGGAATTCACCCCTCCACTTT
NA,TRBV27,16,TRBJ1-2,NA,CASSTRRDILNYGYTF,TGTGCCAGCAGTACCCGCAGGGACATCTTGAACTATGGCTACACCTTC
NA,TRBV6-1,14,TRBJ1-1,NA,CASSAGSMNTEAFF,TGTGCCAGCAGTGCGGGGTCTATGAACACTGAAGCTTTCTTT
once,TRBV6-6,12,TRBJ2-7,NA,CVSSYSGREQYF,TGTGTCAGCAGTTACTCGGGGCGCGAGCAGTACTTC
few,TRBV6-1,16,TRBJ1-1,TRBD1,CASSEYRGDWYTEAFF,TGTGCCAGCAGTGAATACAGGGGCGATTGGTACACTGAAGCTTTCTTT
NA,TRBV7-2,16,TRBJ2-2,TRBD2,CASSFLGLAVVGELFF,TGTGCCAGCAGCTTTCTGGGACTAGCGGTGGTCGGGGAGCTGTTTTTT
NA,TRBV4-1,13,TRBJ2-7,NA,CASSSGQHYEQYF,TGCGCCAGCAGCAGCGGACAGCACTACGAGCAGTACTTC
few,TRBV27,14,TRBJ2-7,NA,CASSLSAGRYEQYF,TGTGCCAGCAGTTTATCCGCGGGCCGTTACGAGCAGTACTTC
NA,TRBV15,16,TRBJ1-4,NA,CATSRDEAATNEKLFF,TGTGCCACCAGCAGAGATGAGGCCGCAACTAATGAAAAACTGTTTTTT
NA,TRBV18,16,TRBJ2-2,TRBD2,CASSPLAGVGTGELFF,TGTGCCAGCTCACCCCTAGCGGGAGTGGGGACCGGGGAGCTGTTTTTT
NA,TRBV2,11,TRBJ1-6,NA,CASRAGSPLHF,TGTGCCAGCCGGGCGGGTTCACCCCTCCACTTT
NA,TRBV5-1,13,TRBJ2-5,NA,CASSFGQGETQYF,TGCGCCAGCAGCTTCGGGCAGGGGGAGACCCAGTACTTC
NA,TRBV28,13,TRBJ2-1,TRBD2,CASIRLASDEQFF,TGTGCCAGCATAAGACTAGCGAGCGATGAGCAGTTCTTC
NA,TRBV5-1,16,TRBJ1-1,TRBD1,CASSPGQVLWNTEAFF,TGCGCCAGCAGCCCGGGACAGGTATTGTGGAACACTGAAGCTTTCTTT
few,TRBV2,15,TRBJ2-1,TRBD2,CASSSGGSSYNEQFF,TGTGCCAGCAGCTCCGGGGGGAGCTCCTACAATGAGCAGTTCTTC
NA,TRBV7-8,15,TRBJ2-5,TRBD2,CASSFGLAYTETQYF,TGTGCCAGCAGCTTTGGACTAGCCTATACGGAGACCCAGTACTTC
NA,TRBV28,18,TRBJ2-3,TRBD2,CASSLRTSGRASTDTQYF,TGTGCCAGCAGTTTACGGACTAGCGGGAGGGCGAGCACAGATACGCAGTATTTT
NA,TRBV19,13,TRBJ1-3,NA,CASETGRGNTIYF,TGTGCCAGCGAGACAGGACGTGGAAACACCATATATTTT
NA,TRBV9,14,TRBJ2-3,NA,CASSVSPGTDTQYF,TGTGCCAGCAGCGTATCACCGGGAACAGATACGCAGTATTTT
NA,TRBV2,14,TRBJ2-7,NA,CASSESPSSYEQYF,TGTGCCAGCAGTGAATCTCCTAGCTCCTACGAGCAGTACTTC
NA,TRBV19,15,TRBJ2-6,TRBD2,CASSDGGAGANVLTF,TGTGCCAGTAGCGACGGGGGGGCTGGGGCCAACGTCCTGACTTTC